Sequencing of this T cell receptor (beta chain) was carried out in a study of regulatory and conventional T cells in RAG deficiency. TCRdb keeps only in-frame clones here, not all; method: immunoSEQ multiplex PCR. The table records tens of thousands of clones, approximately 96% of them present only once. The germline gives CDR1 SNHLY, CDR2 FYNNEI. Trimming removed 5 bases from V and 3 bases from J; junction bases left unmatched: 4. The CDR3 runs to 14 residues. The sorted conventional CD4+ T cells were CD25-low and CD127-high, with genomic DNA sequenced. The data were also submitted as part of a second study, on regulatory T cells. That report adds: Amplification used 52 TRBV primers and 13 TRBJ primers.

Sequenced material: CD25- CD4+ T cells sorted from blood. The J gene is TRBJ2-7, the V gene TRBV2; 10 bases agree with TRBD2. The origin of this receptor is a human donor in good health. The CDR3 loop is CASSIAGGSYEQYF. CDR3 DNA sequence: TGTGCCAGCAGTATAGCGGGAGGTAGCTACGAGCAGTACTTC.